A selection of T cell receptor beta chains follows, all from one sample in a study of early T cells in non-severe SARS-CoV-2 infection. TCRdb itself ran the 5' RACE reads through MiXCR, one entry per CDR3 protein. The profile covers more than 75,000 distinct CDR3 sequences, with 11% to 15% appearing a single time and under 6.5% taken by the ten largest. Specimen: whole blood. The receptors here all came from an adult who was a healthcare worker with PCR-confirmed SARS-CoV-2 infection or an uninfected control (not recorded which). Each CDR3 is given with its conserved first and last residue. The D gene is left open where the match is weak. Rows give clone size only sometimes, using once, few, many, or a class for an expanded clone.

V	D	size	J	CDR3	DNA
TRBV6-2/TRBV6-3	-	few	TRBJ2-5	CASSYSRETQYF	TGTGCCAGCAGTTACTCGAGAGAGACCCAGTACTTC
TRBV10-2	TRBD2	-	TRBJ2-1	CASRVAGSSYNEQFF	TGCGCCAGCAGGGTAGCGGGGAGCTCCTACAATGAGCAGTTCTTC
TRBV12-3/TRBV12-4	TRBD1	-	TRBJ1-3	CASSTGTGVGNTIYF	TGTGCCAGCAGTACCGGGACAGGGGTAGGAAACACCATATATTTT
TRBV5-6	-	few	TRBJ2-4	CASSLEGPGRLAKNIQYF	TGTGCCAGCAGCTTGGAGGGCCCAGGTCGACTAGCCAAAAACATTCAGTACTTC
TRBV7-9	-	-	TRBJ2-7	CASSTMEGRVYEQYF	TGTGCCAGCAGCACCATGGAGGGTAGAGTCTACGAGCAGTACTTC
TRBV28	-	-	TRBJ2-7	CVSSLGPYEQYF	TGTGTCAGCAGTTTAGGGCCATACGAGCAGTACTTC
TRBV6-5	TRBD2	-	TRBJ2-3	CASSLTSGISTDTQYF	TGTGCCAGCAGTTTAACTAGCGGGATTAGCACAGATACGCAGTATTTT
TRBV28	-	-	TRBJ1-1	CASGWGHTEAFF	TGTGCCAGCGGGTGGGGCCACACTGAAGCTTTCTTT
TRBV5-1	TRBD1	-	TRBJ1-1	CASSLARGQTEAFF	TGCGCCAGCAGCTTGGCTAGGGGGCAAACTGAAGCTTTCTTT
TRBV24-1	-	-	TRBJ1-5	CATSASGVWQPQHF	TGTGCCACCAGTGCTAGTGGAGTATGGCAGCCCCAGCATTTT
TRBV9	-	few	TRBJ2-7	CASSVSLESSYEQYF	TGTGCCAGCAGCGTCAGCCTCGAGAGCTCCTACGAGCAGTACTTC
TRBV11-2	-	many	TRBJ2-6	CASSPAGTDLSGANVLTF	TGTGCCAGCAGCCCCGCAGGGACCGACCTCTCTGGGGCCAACGTCCTGACTTTC
TRBV6-1	TRBD1	few	TRBJ1-5	CASRDRGSNQPQHF	TGTGCCAGCAGGGACAGGGGTAGCAATCAGCCCCAGCATTTT
TRBV5-1	-	-	TRBJ2-5	CASRLEETQYF	TGCGCCAGCAGACTTGAAGAGACCCAGTACTTC